Sequencing of this T cell receptor (beta chain) was carried out in a study of neoadjuvant nivolumab and ipilimumab in lung cancer. Details on this clone: What it binds is not known.

Repertoires were generated with immunoSEQ multiplex PCR, while TCRdb's copy carries only in-frame clones and drops some. The sample lists 8,800 or so clones; around 77% were seen once. Trimming removed 4 bases from V and 8 bases from J, with 19 bases in between. Per the germline V gene, CDR1 is SGHRS and CDR2 is YFSETQ. The CDR3 consists of 15 residues. Study-wide results and caveats: Only two of four nivolumab-treated tumors gained richness and clonality by surgery.

The rearrangement joins TRBV5-1 to TRBJ2-1; TRBD1 or TRBD2 may be the D gene (5 bases each). The sequences come from tumor tissue, collected after neoadjuvant nivolumab, alone or with ipilimumab, at or shortly before surgery. The receptor was derived from an adult with non-small cell lung cancer. CDR3 in amino acids: CASSDGTSYGDEQFF. Here the CDR3 DNA reads TGCGCCAGCAGCGATGGGACGAGTTATGGGGATGAGCAGTTCTTC.